Listed below are T cell receptor beta chains from one sample, sequenced in a study of identical twins. One entry per CDR3 protein, called by TCRdb with MiXCR from the 5' RACE reads. The table includes more than 650,000 distinct CDR3 sequences, less than 7% detected once. The sequenced material came from naive T cells sorted from blood. The receptors stem from a man younger than 30 in good health. Both conserved end residues are part of each CDR3. D genes are given only for firm matches. Size is omitted from some rows. Given values are once, few, many or a class for expanded clones.

>TRBV18|TRBJ2-3|many|.
TGTGCCAGCTCACCACCATCTGGCACAGATACGCAGTATTTT
CASSPPSGTDTQYF
>TRBV9|TRBJ2-2|few|.
TGTGCCAGCAGCACGTCACTCCAGGGAGCCGGGGAGCTGTTTTTT
CASSTSLQGAGELFF
>TRBV3-1|TRBJ1-6|many|.
TGTGCCAGCAGCCAAGTGGTCTCATCGCCACCCCTCCACTTT
CASSQVVSSPPLHF
>TRBV24-1|TRBJ2-5|.|TRBD2
TGTGCCACCAGTGTAGCGGGCCGAGAGACCCAGTACTTC
CATSVAGRETQYF
>TRBV19|TRBJ2-5|.|.
TGTGCCAGTAGCGACAGGGAGGGCCTCGTAGAGACCCAGTACTTC
CASSDREGLVETQYF
>TRBV7-2|TRBJ2-7|few|.
TGTGCCAGCAGCTTAGCCCTCACCTACGAGCAGTACTTC
CASSLALTYEQYF
>TRBV25-1|TRBJ2-7|many|.
TGTGCCAGCAGTGAAGGGGGAGAATACGAGCAGTACTTC
CASSEGGEYEQYF
>TRBV12-3/TRBV12-4|TRBJ2-5|many|.
TGTGCCAGCAGTGCATCAGGGGCGGGAGAGACCCAGTACTTC
CASSASGAGETQYF
>TRBV6-1|TRBJ2-1|few|TRBD2
TGTGCCACTCCAAGGTTAGCGGGAGATGAGCAGTTCTTC
CATPRLAGDEQFF
>TRBV9|TRBJ2-1|.|TRBD2
TGTGCCAGCAGCCCTCGGACTAGCGGCGATGAGCAGTTCTTC
CASSPRTSGDEQFF
>TRBV7-9|TRBJ2-3|few|.
TGTGCCAGCAGCTTAGGATTCGAGGAGCAGTATTTT
CASSLGFEEQYF
>TRBV20-1|TRBJ1-1|few|.
TGCAGTGCTAGTCCTCGTGCCCGGATGGAGACTGAAGCTTTCTTT
CSASPRARMETEAFF
>TRBV6-2/TRBV6-3|TRBJ1-2|few|.
TGTGCCAGCAGCCGGACGGAATACTATGGCTACACCTTC
CASSRTEYYGYTF
>TRBV4-3|TRBJ2-4|.|.
TGCGCCAGCAGCCCACTAAGGGGGGAAGGAGCCAAAAACATTCAGTACTTC
CASSPLRGEGAKNIQYF
>TRBV20-1|TRBJ1-6|many|.
TGCAGTGCTAGAGTCGTGGGGGTGCCATCTTCACCCCTCCACTTT
CSARVVGVPSSPLHF
>TRBV19|TRBJ2-1|few|.
TGTGCCAGTAGTATAGATGCCCCTACGCACAATGAGCAGTTCTTC
CASSIDAPTHNEQFF
>TRBV7-9|TRBJ2-2|few|.
TGTGCCAGCAGCTTGTGGGATGCGAACACCGGGGAGCTGTTTTTT
CASSLWDANTGELFF
>TRBV20-1|TRBJ2-7|many|TRBD2
TGCAGTGCTAGAGATCTAGCGGAGACCTCCTACGAGCAGTACTTC
CSARDLAETSYEQYF
>TRBV2|TRBJ1-6|few|TRBD1
TGTGCCAGCCGGGACAGAGAGACTAATAATTCACCCCTCCACTTT
CASRDRETNNSPLHF
>TRBV27|TRBJ2-7|many|.
TGTGCCAGCAGTTTAACAGGGATCTACGAGCAGTACTTC
CASSLTGIYEQYF